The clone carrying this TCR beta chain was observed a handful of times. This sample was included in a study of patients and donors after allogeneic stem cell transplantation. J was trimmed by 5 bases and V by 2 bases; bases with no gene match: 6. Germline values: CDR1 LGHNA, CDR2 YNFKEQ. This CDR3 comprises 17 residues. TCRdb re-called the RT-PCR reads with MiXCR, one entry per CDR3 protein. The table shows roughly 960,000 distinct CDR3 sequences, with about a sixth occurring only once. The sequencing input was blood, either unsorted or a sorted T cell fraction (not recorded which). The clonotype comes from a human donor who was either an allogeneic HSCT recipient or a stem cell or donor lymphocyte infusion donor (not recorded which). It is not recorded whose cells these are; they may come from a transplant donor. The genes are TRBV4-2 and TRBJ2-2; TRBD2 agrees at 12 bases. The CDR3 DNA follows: TGTGCCAGCAGCCAATTCACCGGGACTAGCGGGACCGGGGAGCTGTTTTTT. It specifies CASSQFTGTSGTGELFF.